This T cell receptor (beta chain) originates from a study of graft-versus-host responses after intestinal transplantation. Study summary: Each of the recipients got a multivisceral, liver-intestinal, or isolated intestinal transplant. Recipients were all induced with anti-thymocyte globulin, then given tacrolimus and steroids for around three years. Broader study findings: Allografts carried high graft-versus-host to host-versus-graft clonal ratios in patients having graft-donor T cell macrochimerism. GvH clones occurred in recipient marrow; some first appeared in ileum or blood.

Method: immunoSEQ multiplex PCR; TCRdb's copy keeps in-frame clones and lacks some. The sample has under 130,000 clones, approximately 93% seen once. The CDR3 covers 15 residues. V was clipped by 8 bases and J by 0 bases; unmatched bases: 7. Germline assignment: CDR1 MNHEY and CDR2 SVGAGI. As to this clone: Antigen unknown.

The chain uses TRBV6-5 and TRBJ1-2; 9 nucleotides agree with TRBD1. Source: unstimulated CD8+ T cells sorted from spleen or lymph node cells, taken before intestinal transplant. The clonotype comes from a human donor who received an intestinal transplant. CDR3: CASSWGQGANYGYTF. The CDR3 nucleotides read TGTGCCAGCTCCTGGGGACAGGGTGCTAACTATGGCTACACCTTC.